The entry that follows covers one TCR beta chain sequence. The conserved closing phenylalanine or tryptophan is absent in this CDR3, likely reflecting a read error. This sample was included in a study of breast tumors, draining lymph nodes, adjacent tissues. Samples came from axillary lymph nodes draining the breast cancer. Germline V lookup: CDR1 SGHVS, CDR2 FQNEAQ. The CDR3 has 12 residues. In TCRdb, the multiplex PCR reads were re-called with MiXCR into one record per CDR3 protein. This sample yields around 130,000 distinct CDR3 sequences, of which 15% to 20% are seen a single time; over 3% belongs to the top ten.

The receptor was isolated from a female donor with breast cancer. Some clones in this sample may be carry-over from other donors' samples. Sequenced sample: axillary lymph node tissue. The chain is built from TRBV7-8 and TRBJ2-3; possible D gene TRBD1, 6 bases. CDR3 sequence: CACSEGADTQYS. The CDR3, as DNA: TGTGCCTGCAGCGAGGGGGCAGATACGCAGTATTCT.